Listed below are T cell receptor beta chains from one sample, sequenced in a study. TCRdb re-called the RT-PCR reads through MiXCR, storing one row per CDR3 protein. The sample records about 680,000 distinct CDR3 sequences, over 12% being singletons. The sequencing sample was made of memory CD4+ T cells from blood. These receptors were collected from a female donor in good health, serving as a healthy control. CDR3s include the opening cysteine and the closing phenylalanine or tryptophan.

v_gene: TRBV6-5
CDR3aa: CASSYWAFSANTGELFF

v_gene: TRBV7-2
CDR3aa: CASSLQVGGSGANVLTF

v_gene: TRBV5-1
CDR3aa: CASSTLPGQGNNEQFF

v_gene: TRBV7-2
CDR3aa: CASSAWAGAEEQYF

v_gene: TRBV6-6
CDR3aa: CASSGLWGAFF

v_gene: TRBV29-1
CDR3aa: CSVDREGTDTQYF

v_gene: TRBV6-6
CDR3aa: CASSRQTGELFF

v_gene: TRBV18
CDR3aa: CASSPGQGTNNEQFF

v_gene: TRBV20-1
CDR3aa: CSASPGTGDSPLHF

v_gene: TRBV29-1
CDR3aa: CSANDGTRQEGKLFF